This T cell receptor (beta chain) derives from a study of control samples from healthy donors and cancer patients. Profiled with immunoSEQ multiplex PCR; TCRdb holds only in-frame clones, not every one. This table holds some 100,000 clones, roughly 87% found once. Germline-derived CDR1 and CDR2 are SGDLS and YYNGEE. The CDR3 is 16 amino acids. V was shortened by 0 bases and J by 5 bases, with 17 bases between the two germline ends. The receptor's source is a woman aged 45-65 years in good health. The rearrangement uses TRBV9 and TRBJ1-2; D remains unclear. The sample was blood. CDR3 DNA: TGTGCCAGCAGCGTAGAGGCCCCGACGGCGAAATATGGCTACACCTTC. Translated: CASSVEAPTAKYGYTF.